The sequence of this T cell receptor (beta chain) was determined in a study of cytomegalovirus exposure and HLA in healthy donors (TCRdb year 2017). As for the study more broadly: An earlier analysis of several hundred of the donors reported 276 Gb of sequence data and 90 million to 120 million unique TCR beta sequences obtained from some 200 million T cells. An early release covering roughly 600 HLA-typed donors comprised approximately 300 gigabases of sequencing data and some 79 million unique TCR sequences. The genetic ancestry cluster associated with self-reported Caucasian donors included roughly four fifths of the roughly 360 genotyped donors. The study aimed to test whether cataloging public T cell receptors could reveal signatures of past pathogen exposure. The study used immunosequencing to profile the T cell repertoires of about 670 subjects and linked those repertoires to cytomegalovirus serostatus. A separate validation cohort of about 110 different subjects was used in addition to the roughly 620-subject first cohort. The study combined high-throughput TCR immunosequencing, statistical association of individual TCRs with disease status, and machine learning to predict cytomegalovirus infection status. To study patterns of TCR occurrence, a later analysis re-analyzed previously published TCR beta repertoires from 650 to 750 donors and added high-resolution HLA genotyping. In the later analysis, no new phenotypic data were used to find candidate immune exposures; instead, reliance was placed on TCR beta sequences and their occurrence across donors. An earlier analysis of more than 450 of the donors used high-throughput TCR beta sequencing to judge whether each TCR beta V gene segment behaved as functional or pseudogenic. Donor age, sex, ethnicity and CMV serostatus were collected together with the repertoire data. A later genetic analysis took genome-wide SNP genotypes for about three fifths of the 666 donors and used that subset as a discovery cohort. Every repertoire in the discovery cohort had been generated on one and the same sequencing platform. HLA typing included class I and class II loci at four-digit resolution. The number of donors typed differed by locus, with about 620-630 for A, B, C, DRB1 and DQB1, about 500 for DQA1, 600 to 610 for DPA1, and around 450 for DPB1. About 5 DR-DQ haplotypes were handled as single units for association and clustering, since linkage in the cohort was strong. Among some 400 genotyped donors of the cohort, an average of around 220,000 unique TCR beta nucleotide sequences was sequenced per donor, of which approximately 19% were non-productive.

This clone came up a few times. Its target antigen remains unknown. The input lacks base qualities; no much larger clone sits a single base away. The library was generated by the immunoSEQ multiplex PCR assay. The multiplex PCR relied on a mix of 60 forward primers for TCR Vbeta segments and 13 reverse primers for TCR Jbeta segments. A multiplex PCR assay on genomic DNA amplified the CDR3 region of rearranged TCR beta genes. The Illumina HiSeq System was used to sequence the amplified TCR beta libraries as 87-base-pair reads. On the study's bioinformatics: Across the roughly 700 repertoires, a later analysis counted approximately 83 million unique TCR beta chains, roughly 11 million of which were shared by at least two donors. A nearest-neighbor algorithm error-corrected the raw reads and collapsed the reads into unique sequences, merging closely related sequences to remove PCR and sequencing errors. V, D and J gene segments were assigned by aligning CDR3 sequences to IMGT reference sequences. For a sequence to be retained, at least a six-nucleotide match to both a V gene segment and a J gene segment was required. Rearrangements were called productive when the CDR3 lacked stop codons and stayed in frame with V and J; all others were non-productive. Following IMGT convention, CDR3 was defined as the stretch from the second conserved V-encoded cysteine to the conserved J-encoded phenylalanine. Sequences without an unambiguous match to a single V gene segment were excluded from the earlier analysis of 500 to 700 of the donors. An earlier analysis of a few hundred of the donors called V segments functional above 56.7% productive rearrangements and segregating when the between-donor standard deviation exceeded 5%. To diagnose cytomegalovirus status from the catalog of TCR beta chain sequences, a statistical classification framework was built. A later analysis assigned V and J genes by comparing TCR nucleotide sequences with IMGT/GENE-DB human TR gene sequences. Using the TCRdist pipeline, a later analysis assigned CDR3 sequences along with most-parsimonious VDJ recombination scenarios. In a later analysis, every TCR beta chain was defined by the combination of its CDR3 amino acid sequence and its V-gene family, and reads without a unique V-gene family were dropped. A later analysis removed 500 to 600 highly shared, low-generation-probability nucleotide sequences to deal with suspected cross-contamination and a sequencing artifact. A later analysis calculated a clonal expansion index for each public chain from normalized within-repertoire ranks of inferred template counts. Generation probabilities in a later analysis came from a VDJ recombination model fitted to out-of-frame rearrangements, and those results were checked against IGoR. In a later analysis, TCR-TCR, TCR-HLA and TCR-CMV co-occurrence was scored with hypergeometric tests, and a repertoire-size bias correction was applied to TCR pairs. A later analysis estimated false discovery rates by permuting HLA or CMV assignments 20 times. In a later analysis, co-occurring TCRs were grouped using DBSCAN, and TCRdist sequence similarity was added for clustering within HLA-allele-positive subsets. Repertoires with fewer than 30,000 or more than 120,000 public chains, plus five repertoires with anomalous nucleotide sharing, were excluded from co-occurrence clustering. Sourced from immuneACCESS, this table was stored by TCRdb with only in-frame sequences that have V and J called. A share of the clones is absent; for the studies checked, an unresolved V gene accounts for under half, and the remainder has no known explanation. Clone size and the V and J calls come from that table; the DNA yielded D and trimming. Within this sample are about 98,000 clones, with less than 70% of them counted one time only. The ten largest clones represent over 1% of the sample.

In total, more than 500 healthy bone marrow donors made up the cohort. At the time of sampling, all cohort members were nominally healthy, though unrecorded immune exposures were likely present. The donor tested CMV seronegative, placing the donor among the approximately 400 seronegative members of the cohort. A peripheral blood sample was collected from each donor, and TCR beta sequencing was performed on peripheral blood mononuclear cells. The Qiagen DNeasy Blood Extraction Kit was used to extract genomic DNA from the blood cell samples. Counted from cysteine to phenylalanine, this CDR3 has 15 amino acids. Of all the DNA, just the CDR3 is kept, 45 bases in frame from base 1. Cut back by 0 bases and 6 bases, the V and J ends lie 11 bases apart. The germline V gene sets CDR1 to LGHNA and CDR2 to YNFKEQ. The study at large found these results: An earlier analysis of some 560 of the donors showed that most TCR beta V segments appeared in productive rearrangements either about 87% or about 30% of the time, which broadly matched IMGT annotations. Compared with equally common non-associated chains, HLA-associated TCR beta chains in a later analysis were more clonally expanded and had lower generation probabilities. At a false discovery rate of 0.05, a later analysis linked some 17,000 TCR beta sequences to specific HLA alleles. Because HLA typing was missing for some donors at each locus, association tests included only the typed subset. Because counts were too low, seventeen rarely observed V segments, including chromosome 9 orphons, were excluded from the earlier analysis of several hundred of the donors. A cluster of highly shared sequence variants was judged likely to represent a technical artifact of the sequencing pipeline. CMV serostatus was the only immune exposure information available for the cohort. The 87-base-pair reads could not distinguish some IMGT-functional V segments, including TRBV6-2 and TRBV6-3, so those segments were excluded. A further reported finding was that TCR beta sequences accurately predicted the HLA-A and HLA-B alleles for most subjects in the first cohort. In vitro tests confirmed that a few of the cytomegalovirus-associated TCR beta chains recognize cytomegalovirus antigens. Correlated functional status among segregating V segments might be attributable to linkage disequilibrium, but an unknown experimental factor could not be ruled out. In a later analysis, TCR association rates were found to vary across HLA loci, with the most associated TCRs seen for DRB1 alleles and the fewest for HLA-C alleles. Only TCR beta chains were sequenced in this cohort, and the absence of alpha or paired-chain data limited detectable features. The authors suggested that the approach could potentially be extended to other disease states and immunological phenotypes. A later genetic analysis reported fewer N-insertions in productive TCRs among donors in an Asian-associated ancestry cluster than the roughly 620-donor mean. The presence/absence analyses assumed that sequencing depth was roughly uniform across donors, and that assumption may not be true. Across donors, most TCR sequences were observed very rarely, whereas some public TCRs were present in many individuals. According to a later analysis, parvovirus B19, influenza, CMV and Epstein-Barr virus appeared linked to several top co-occurrence clusters. In both the original and validation cohorts, the classifier was reported to diagnose cytomegalovirus status with high specificity and sensitivity. Most CMV-associated TCR beta chains appeared to be HLA-restricted in a later analysis, and the HLA associations seemed to be driven largely by CMV exposure. An association between a missense DCLRE1C variant and V-gene and J-gene trimming of TCR beta chains was found in a later genetic analysis and replicated in an independent cohort. In the study, around 160 TCR beta chains were listed as associated with cytomegalovirus. Strong co-occurrence of HLA alleles, especially DR and DQ, made assigning TCR associations to individual alleles difficult.

The sequenced sample was PBMCs. The chain employs TRBV4-2 and TRBJ2-2; the D segment cannot be called with confidence. The receptor was derived from a female donor in good health and CMV-seronegative. CDR3 region: CASSQDVSYSGELFF. The DNA reads as follows: TGTGCCAGCAGCCAAGACGTCTCTTACTCCGGGGAGCTGTTTTTT.